This paragraph covers one T cell receptor beta chain sequence. Its target is unknown. This specimen comes from a study of PD-L1 blockade in urothelial cancer. About the study: Samples of blood were analyzed 3 weeks (second dose) and 6 weeks after treatment start.

This CDR3 has 14 amino acids. Germline V gives CDR1 MNHNS, CDR2 SASEGT. V was pared by 6 bases and J by 6 bases, with 6 bases of the junction left unmatched. The assay was immunoSEQ multiplex PCR, and TCRdb's table has in-frame clones only and misses some. The sample comprises about 110,000 clones, under 95% of which are singletons, and around 4% rests with the top ten. Study conclusions and caveats: Pretreatment blood TCR clonality under the median forecast improved survival.

Time point: peripheral blood 6 weeks after treatment start. The source of this sequence is a man between 60 and 75 years old with urothelial cancer. V gene TRBV6-1 combines with J gene TRBJ1-4, with 8 nucleotides matching TRBD1. Sequencing was performed on PBMCs, taken around atezolizumab (anti-PD-L1) treatment. The CDR3 region is CASSGQGVDEKLFF. The CDR3 coding sequence is TGTGCCAGCAGCGGACAGGGCGTAGATGAAAAACTGTTTTTT.